The 10 T cell receptor beta chains presented below share a single source sample, sequenced in a study of T and B cells in COVID-19 patients. BIOMED2 TRB-A/B primer pools were used in multiplex TRB PCR. A single record per CDR3 protein comes from TCRdb applying MiXCR to the multiplex PCR reads. The sample holds over 10,000 distinct CDR3 sequences, approximately 24% seen once. From blood, roughly 240-550 ng of genomic DNA served as TRB template. Sequencing was done on a sample of blood. The receptors here all came from a human donor who had recovered from COVID-19.

V and J are TRBV7-2 and TRBJ2-5; tentatively, D is TRBD1 (5 bases). The CDR3 totals 17 residues. Trimming stripped 1 base from V and 0 bases from J, with 15 bases between. CDR1 is SGHTA and CDR2 is FQGNSA in the germline V gene. CDR3 DNA: TGTGCCAGCAGCTTAGTCCCGACAGTGTCGTACCAAGAGACCCAGTACTTC. Its translation is CASSLVPTVSYQETQYF.

This clonotype was found a few times. The V call is TRBV6-4, the J call TRBJ2-4; TRBD2 matches at 9 bases. The germline V gene encodes CDR1 MRHNA and CDR2 SNTAGT. The V segment lost 2 bases and the J segment 0 bases; nucleotides outside the gene matches: 17. This CDR3 region has 21 residues. CDR3 in amino acids: CASSDPLLGSGGFGAKNIQYF. The CDR3 coding sequence is TGTGCCAGCAGTGACCCACTCCTCGGTAGCGGGGGTTTTGGAGCCAAAAACATTCAGTACTTC.

By frequency in the sample, this clonotype is medium-sized. The chain has TRBV27 and TRBJ2-7, with TRBD2 matching 10 bases. The germline CDR1 and CDR2 sequences are MNHEY and SMNVEV (reference sequence). With 4 bases clipped from V and 5 bases from J, the junction kept 11 bases outside the gene matches. The CDR3 sequence is 16 residues long. The CDR3 reads CASSYSASGSGNEQYF. Here the CDR3 DNA reads TGTGCCAGCAGTTACTCAGCTAGCGGGAGTGGCAACGAGCAGTACTTC.

This rearrangement joins TRBV28 to TRBJ2-3, with D possibly being TRBD2 (6 bases). V lost 4 bases and J 1 base, leaving 18 bases between the germline ends. The germline V gene has CDR1 MDHEN and CDR2 SYDVKM. The CDR3 runs 17 residues. The CDR3 reads CASSSYLKDYGTDTQYF. The DNA of the CDR3 is TGTGCCAGCAGTTCCTACCTTAAGGACTATGGCACAGATACGCAGTATTTT.

A few counts support this clonotype. The chain links TRBV18 to TRBJ2-4; 7 positions match TRBD2. Germline trimming cut 1 base from V and 0 bases from J; bases unmatched to any gene: 3. The germline V gene encodes CDR1 KGHSH and CDR2 LQKENI. The CDR3 length is 16 residues. CDR3 bases: TGTGCCAGCTCACCACGGGAGGGAGTAGCCAAAAACATTCAGTACTTC. Translated: CASSPREGVAKNIQYF.

The chain couples TRBV14 to TRBJ1-6; perhaps TRBD1 as D (5 bases). Germline V gives CDR1 SGHDN, CDR2 FVKESK. Trimming left V 0 bases short and J 7 bases short, with 10 bases between. CDR3 length: 15 amino acids. DNA of the CDR3: TGTGCCAGCAGCCAAGATTGGGGCCTCAATTCACCCCTCCACTTT. Residues: CASSQDWGLNSPLHF.

This clonotype was counted a few times. The V call is TRBV12-5, the J call TRBJ2-3; D remains unclear. V shed 1 base and J shed 7 bases, with 9 bases lying between them. Germline V CDR1 and CDR2: LGHNT, FRNRAP. The CDR3 runs to 13 residues. The chain's CDR3 is CASGLAVGNTQYF. CDR3 in DNA: TGTGCTAGTGGTTTGGCGGTTGGGAATACGCAGTATTTT.

This clonotype has more than one count but fewer than ten. This chain connects TRBV6-1 to TRBJ2-7; unclear D gene. The V and J ends lost 6 bases and 4 bases respectively, with 4 bases between them. Germline lookup yields CDR1 MNHNS and CDR2 SASEGT. CDR3 length: 10 amino acids. In DNA, the CDR3 is TGTGCCAGCAGCGCGTACGAGCAGTACTTC. It is translated as CASSAYEQYF.

This clonotype was detected only a few times. V gene TRBV7-9 combines with J gene TRBJ1-2; D may be TRBD1 (5 bases). The CDR3 totals 13 residues. Between the trimmed V and J ends, which lost 0 bases and 8 bases, there was a span of 10 bases. In germline, CDR1 is SEHNR, CDR2 FQNEAQ (reference sequence). CDR3 protein: CASSLAQGEGYTF. The CDR3 nucleotides read TGTGCCAGCAGCTTAGCCCAGGGTGAAGGCTACACCTTC.

Ten or more counts support this clonotype. V gene TRBV19 combines with J gene TRBJ1-5; 9 bases are a match to TRBD1. Germline lookup yields CDR1 LNHDA and CDR2 SQIVND (reference sequence). V lost 6 bases, J lost 7 bases, and 4 bases stayed unmatched. CDR3 length: 13 amino acids. The CDR3 DNA reads TGTGCCAGTAGCCCGACAGGGGGACAGCCCCAGCATTTT. Protein: CASSPTGGQPQHF.